This TCR beta chain was identified in a study of shared clonotypes between healthy human individuals. The assay ran at deep level. TCRdb keeps only in-frame clones here, not all; method: immunoSEQ multiplex PCR. The sample lists over 2,000,000 clones; roughly 93% were seen once. This CDR3 is built from 17 residues. Trimming stripped 9 bases from V and 4 bases from J, with 27 bases between. The germline CDR1 and CDR2 sequences are SNHLY and FYNNEI. The naive CD8 fraction comprised CD45RO-negative cells positively selected for CCR7 and excluded terminally differentiated effector memory CD45RA+ cells. The sequence was obtained from a young man in good health. Some clones in this sample may be carry-over from other donors' samples. The chain has TRBV2 and TRBJ1-2; possible D gene TRBD1, 6 bases. The sequenced sample consisted of naive CD8+ T cells from PBMCs. CDR3 loop: CARQPEGDSGQLYGYTF. DNA of the CDR3: TGTGCCAGGCAACCGGAAGGAGACTCTGGACAGCTCTATGGCTACACCTTC. The full variable domain, with the rest looked up from reference TRBV2 and TRBJ1-2, is EPEVTQTPSHQVTQMGQEVILRCVPISNHLYFYWYRQILGQKVEFLVSFYNNEISEKSEIFDDQFSVERPDGSNFTLKIRSTKLEDSAMYFCARQPEGDSGQLYGYTFGSGTRLTVV.